The T cell receptor (beta chain) under discussion was sequenced for a study of CD8+ T cells in alopecia areata. Isolated RNA was reverse transcribed into cDNA used as the sequencing template. Some clones are missing from TCRdb's copy, which holds only in-frame ones; the method was immunoSEQ multiplex PCR. Of about 200,000 clones in the sample, more than 55% are singletons; the top ten hold approximately 4.9%. To note about this clone: Antigen unknown.

General study points: Affected scalp, especially in alopecia totalis/universalis, had a higher clonality than normal scalp did. Mice showed clearer TCR sharing than patients did, a gap that was possibly HLA-related.

Sorting from PBMCs produced CD4+ and CD8+ T cells. The CDR3 is 14 residues long. Trimming removed 5 bases at V and 0 bases at J, with 10 bases between. The germline V gene encodes CDR1 LNHDA and CDR2 SQIVND (reference sequence). The chain links TRBV19 to TRBJ1-1; TRBD1 might be the D (5 bases). The source material was CD8+ T cells sorted from blood. The sequence came from a human donor in good health. As DNA, the CDR3 is TGTGCCAGTAGTTGGGGGGTCTTGAACACTGAAGCTTTCTTT. Amino acids: CASSWGVLNTEAFF. Together with reference TRBV19 and TRBJ1-1, the CDR3 gives the full variable domain: DGGITQSPKYLFRKEGQNVTLSCEQNLNHDAMYWYRQDPGQGLRLIYYSQIVNDFQKGDIAEGYSVSREKKESFPLTVTSAQKNPTAFYLCASSWGVLNTEAFFGQGTRLTVV.